The rows below give T cell receptor beta chains drawn from one sample of a study of blood T cell repertoires in COVID-19. Only in-frame clones appear in the TCRdb table, and some are missing; sequencing was by immunoSEQ multiplex PCR. The table lists 150,000 to 200,000 clones, about four fifths of them singletons, with about 11% in the top ten. Input material: PBMCs or T cells enriched from blood (not recorded which). These receptors all come from a man in his fifties who had recovered from COVID-19. Both conserved end residues are part of each CDR3. Each record gives: CDR3 protein, CDR3 DNA, D gene, clone size, V gene, J gene. A D gene is named only where the DNA matches it firmly. Some rows have no size entry. The others give once, few or many, or a class for an expanded clone.

cdr3_aa: CASSLGGPLDTQYF
cdr3_nt: TGTGCCAGCAGCTTAGGAGGCCCATTAGATACGCAGTATTTT
d_call: -
clone_size: -
v_call: TRBV7-3
j_call: TRBJ2-3

cdr3_aa: CASSLAGGPAQYF
cdr3_nt: TGTGCCAGCAGCTTGGCGGGAGGCCCAGCGCAGTATTTT
d_call: TRBD2
clone_size: -
v_call: TRBV5-4
j_call: TRBJ2-3

cdr3_aa: CASSYPTGSGTEAFF
cdr3_nt: TGTGCCAGCAGTTACCCGACAGGGTCGGGCACTGAAGCTTTCTTT
d_call: TRBD1
clone_size: -
v_call: TRBV6-6
j_call: TRBJ1-1

cdr3_aa: CASTSGTLNEKLFF
cdr3_nt: TGTGCCAGCACGTCCGGGACTCTTAATGAAAAACTGTTTTTT
d_call: -
clone_size: -
v_call: TRBV27
j_call: TRBJ1-4

cdr3_aa: CASSSLGYHEQFF
cdr3_nt: TGTGCCAGCAGCTCACTAGGGTATCATGAGCAGTTCTTC
d_call: -
clone_size: -
v_call: TRBV7-9
j_call: TRBJ2-1

cdr3_aa: CASSLEGDRAYNEQFF
cdr3_nt: TGTGCCAGCAGCTTAGAGGGGGACAGGGCTTACAATGAGCAGTTCTTC
d_call: TRBD1
clone_size: -
v_call: TRBV11-3
j_call: TRBJ2-1

cdr3_aa: CASSNRGRWTDDEAFF
cdr3_nt: TGTGCCAGCTCAAACAGGGGGCGTTGGACCGACGATGAAGCTTTCTTT
d_call: TRBD1
clone_size: few
v_call: TRBV18
j_call: TRBJ1-1

cdr3_aa: CASSPGVGDGYTF
cdr3_nt: TGTGCCAGCAGCCCCGGGGTAGGTGATGGCTACACCTTC
d_call: -
clone_size: -
v_call: TRBV11-1
j_call: TRBJ1-2

cdr3_aa: CAISDLGTANTEAFF
cdr3_nt: TGTGCCATCAGTGACCTGGGGACAGCTAACACTGAAGCTTTCTTT
d_call: TRBD1
clone_size: -
v_call: TRBV10-3
j_call: TRBJ1-1

cdr3_aa: CASSPLPGQGEQETQYF
cdr3_nt: TGTGCCAGCAGCCCTTTGCCGGGACAGGGGGAACAAGAGACCCAGTACTTC
d_call: TRBD1
clone_size: -
v_call: TRBV3-1/TRBV3-2
j_call: TRBJ2-5

cdr3_aa: CASSSRRVPNQPQHF
cdr3_nt: TGTGCCAGTAGCTCCCGGAGGGTGCCGAATCAGCCCCAGCATTTT
d_call: -
clone_size: once
v_call: TRBV19
j_call: TRBJ1-5

cdr3_aa: CASSLAALNSPLHF
cdr3_nt: TGTGCCAGCAGCTTAGCGGCATTAAATTCACCCCTCCACTTT
d_call: -
clone_size: once
v_call: TRBV7-9
j_call: TRBJ1-6

cdr3_aa: CASSWVGGTYEQYF
cdr3_nt: TGTGCCAGCAGCTGGGTAGGGGGCACCTACGAGCAGTACTTC
d_call: TRBD1
clone_size: -
v_call: TRBV5-6
j_call: TRBJ2-7

cdr3_aa: CASSRDRKYSNQPQHF
cdr3_nt: TGTGCCAGTAGTCGCGACAGGAAATATAGCAATCAGCCCCAGCATTTT
d_call: -
clone_size: once
v_call: TRBV19
j_call: TRBJ1-5

cdr3_aa: CASSAAVAGELFF
cdr3_nt: TGTGCCAGCAGCGCCGCAGTTGCCGGGGAGCTGTTTTTT
d_call: -
clone_size: few
v_call: TRBV9
j_call: TRBJ2-2

cdr3_aa: CASSFNLIDSPLHF
cdr3_nt: TGCGCCAGCAGCTTTAACCTAATAGATTCACCCCTCCACTTT
d_call: -
clone_size: -
v_call: TRBV5-1
j_call: TRBJ1-6

cdr3_aa: CASSAGGYGYTF
cdr3_nt: TGTGCCAGCAGCGCGGGGGGGTATGGCTACACCTTC
d_call: -
clone_size: -
v_call: TRBV9
j_call: TRBJ1-2

cdr3_aa: CASSLKSRGYTF
cdr3_nt: TGTGCCAGCAGCTTGAAGTCGCGAGGCTACACCTTC
d_call: -
clone_size: -
v_call: TRBV5-6
j_call: TRBJ1-2

cdr3_aa: CASSLTSGGTADTQYF
cdr3_nt: TGTGCCAGCAGCTTAACTAGCGGGGGTACAGCAGATACGCAGTATTTT
d_call: TRBD2
clone_size: -
v_call: TRBV11-2
j_call: TRBJ2-3

cdr3_aa: CASSAGGGRNNEQFF
cdr3_nt: TGTGCCAGCAGCGCCGGGGGAGGGCGAAACAATGAGCAGTTCTTC
d_call: TRBD2
clone_size: few
v_call: TRBV9
j_call: TRBJ2-1

cdr3_aa: CASGQGAYEQYF
cdr3_nt: TGTGCCAGCGGACAGGGGGCCTACGAGCAGTACTTC
d_call: TRBD1
clone_size: -
v_call: TRBV25-1
j_call: TRBJ2-7

cdr3_aa: CASSQLTGELFF
cdr3_nt: TGTGCCAGCAGTCAACTTACCGGGGAGCTGTTTTTT
d_call: -
clone_size: -
v_call: TRBV25-1
j_call: TRBJ2-2